Below, one T cell receptor (beta chain) is given with its context. The data originate from a study of control samples from healthy donors and cancer patients. The CDR3 contains 13 residues. Germline CDR1 and CDR2: MNHEY and SVGAGI. The ends were cut back, 6 bases at V and 0 bases at J, with 6 bases in the middle. Clones were sequenced by immunoSEQ multiplex PCR, and TCRdb holds only the in-frame ones, with some missing. Among some 20,000 clones, more than 70% were seen once, and the ten largest hold 35% to 40%. The genes are TRBV6-5 and TRBJ2-1; D not resolved. Sequencing was done on a sample of PBMCs. The receptor comes from a man aged 60 to 75 with head and neck cancer. The CDR3 bases are TGTGCCAGCAGAGGATTCTCCTACAATGAGCAGTTCTTC. It specifies CASRGFSYNEQFF.